Following are 16 T cell receptor beta chains from one sample sequenced in a study of metastatic and nonmetastatic thyroid tumors (dated by TCRdb to about 2020). Before undergoing thyroid surgery, none of the patients had been given any kind of treatment. Library preparation employed PCR. These reads were obtained on an Illumina HiSeq 4000. TCRdb trimmed public reads at Q25 via fastp, called clones via MiXCR and kept in-frame beta chains. The sample records roughly 53,000 clones, 20% to 25% of which are singletons. The ten largest clones take up 3.5% to 4.5% of the sample. The sequenced sample was blood. All receptors come from a female donor with papillary thyroid cancer or a benign thyroid nodule (not recorded which). Some clones in this sample may be carry-over from other donors' samples.

This clone was picked up one time. This chain uses TRBV11-3 with TRBJ1-1; D call uncertain. V was shortened by 7 bases and J by 1 base, with 19 bases between the two germline ends. The CDR3 loop spans 16 amino acids. Germline values: CDR1 SGHNT, CDR2 YENEEA. The CDR3 nucleotides read TGTGCCAGCATTTTAGGAAGGGCGGACCAGAACACTGAAGCTTTCTTT. Protein product: CASILGRADQNTEAFF. The full variable domain, completed using reference TRBV11-3 and TRBJ1-1, is EAGVVQSPRYKIIEKKQPVAFWCNPISGHNTLYWYLQNLGQGPELLIRYENEEAVDDSQLPKDRFSAERLKGVDSTLKIQPAELGDSAVYLCASILGRADQNTEAFFGQGTRLTVV.

The chain links TRBV12-3 or TRBV12-4 to TRBJ2-7; D might be TRBD1 or TRBD2, each matching 5 bases. The CDR3 consists of 15 residues. The V end lost 7 bases, the J end lost 6 bases, and 22 bases lay between the germline ends. CDR3 residues: CASTTTGRDRFEQYF. The CDR3 nucleotides are TGTGCCAGCACAACGACGGGACGGGATCGGTTCGAGCAGTACTTC.

This clone was observed a handful of times. The chain couples TRBV5-1 to TRBJ2-1, with D perhaps matching TRBD2 (5 bases). Between the trimmed V and J ends, which lost 1 base and 2 bases, there was a span of 10 bases. This CDR3 contains 15 residues. Germline CDR1 and CDR2: SGHRS and YFSETQ. The CDR3 spells CASSLRETAYNEQFF. The CDR3 bases are TGCGCCAGCAGCTTGCGGGAAACGGCCTACAATGAGCAGTTCTTC.

This clone was observed a handful of times. This chain joins TRBV6-4 and TRBJ2-4; 10 nucleotides line up with TRBD2. V gave up 3 bases and J gave up 6 bases; unmatched junction bases: 5. Germline V gene data show CDR1 as MRHNA and CDR2 as SNTAGT. CDR3 length equals 15 residues. CDR3 region: CASSDGIAGGNIQYF. The DNA of the CDR3 is TGTGCCAGCAGTGATGGAATAGCGGGAGGAAACATTCAGTACTTC.

This clone was counted many times. The DNA of the CDR3 is TGTGCCAGCAGTAATCAAGGGACCGAGGGCACTGAAGCTTTCTTT. Its protein is CASSNQGTEGTEAFF. J is TRBJ1-1 and V is TRBV2; TRBD1 might be the D (5 bases). Germline values: CDR1 SNHLY, CDR2 FYNNEI. There are 15 residues in the CDR3. Trimming stripped 5 bases from V and 4 bases from J, with 17 bases between.

This clone has a single count. The rearrangement joins TRBV7-9 to TRBJ2-7; 7 bases fit TRBD2. V was pared by 8 bases and J by 1 base, with 11 bases of the junction left unmatched. Looked up from germline, CDR1 is SEHNR and CDR2 is FQNEAQ (reference sequence). This CDR3 spans 15 amino acids. As DNA, the CDR3 is TGTGCCAGCGAAAGTCCGGCTAGCGGATCCTACGAGCAGTACTTC. Protein sequence: CASESPASGSYEQYF.

This clone was seen a single time. Just one base apart from a much larger clone, this may be a read error. The sample has other DNA sequences that encode this CDR3 too. This chain connects TRBV7-8 to TRBJ2-3; either TRBD1 or TRBD2 may fit D (6 bases each). Germline-derived CDR1 and CDR2 are SGHVS and FQNEAQ. The CDR3 loop spans 14 amino acids. The CDR3 reads CASSSFGGADTQYF. The CDR3 region has the DNA TGTGCCAGCAGCTCTTTCGGGGGCGCTGATACGCAGTATTTC.

Concerning this clone: This sequence may be a read error, since a much larger clone differs from it by one base. The chain combines TRBV10-3 with TRBJ1-5; possibly TRBD1 for D (5 bases). CDR1 and CDR2 from the germline V gene are ENHRY and SYGVKD. There are 13 residues in the CDR3. CDR3 sequence: CAITDRRNKPQHF. CDR3 DNA sequence: TGTGCCATCACCGACAGACGCAATAAGCCCCAGCATTTT.

Notes on this clone: One junction end does not reproduce the germline sequence, and a read error may be involved. This chain joins TRBV19 and TRBJ1-2, with D unclear. The germline V gene has CDR1 LNHDA and CDR2 SQIVND (reference sequence). The CDR3 loop spans 13 amino acids. CDR3 bases: TGTGCCAGTAAGGTATCCCCTAACTATGGCTACTCCTTC. It translates to CASKVSPNYGYSF.

As for this clone: Compared with germline, one end of the junction differs, possibly owing to a read error. The J gene is TRBJ1-1, the V gene TRBV6-5, with D tentatively TRBD1 (5 bases). Germline values: CDR1 MNHEY, CDR2 SVGAGI. The CDR3 loop spans 15 amino acids. The CDR3 nucleotides are TGTGCCAGCAGTTACACGAGGCAGGGAAGGACTGAAGCTTGCTTT. This translates into CASSYTRQGRTEACF.

This clone showed up many times. The CDR3 DNA reads as TGCGCCAGCAGCTTCGGTTCCTCGAGCTCCTACAATGAGCAGTTCTTC. Translating it yields CASSFGSSSSYNEQFF. The gene calls are TRBV5-1 and TRBJ2-1; D unresolved. Germline CDR1 reads SGHRS; CDR2 reads YFSETQ. CDR3 length: 16 residues. V was shortened by 2 bases and J by 0 bases, with 12 bases between the two germline ends.

This clone was counted between two and nine times. This may be a read error: a much more frequent sequence differs by one nucleotide. Distinct nucleotide sequences in the sample also encode this CDR3. V and J are TRBV28 and TRBJ1-2, with a possible D match to TRBD1 (6 bases). This CDR3 region has 14 residues. CDR1 is MDHEN and CDR2 is SYDVKM in the germline V gene. CDR3 in amino acids: CAGEMGAPNYGYTF. The CDR3 nucleotides are TGTGCAGGCGAGATGGGGGCGCCTAACTATGGCTACACCTTC.

Ten or more counts support this clone. The chain employs TRBV7-9 and TRBJ2-5; D not resolved. CDR3 length: 12 residues. Germline lookup yields CDR1 SEHNR and CDR2 FQNEAQ (reference sequence). V gave up 5 bases and J gave up 4 bases, with 8 bases separating them. The CDR3 loop reads CASSLNPETQYF. CDR3 DNA sequence: TGTGCCAGCAGCCTCAACCCAGAGACCCAGTACTTC. Combining the CDR3 with reference TRBV7-9 and TRBJ2-5 gives the whole variable domain DTGVSQNPRHKITKRGQNVTFRCDPISEHNRLYWYRQTLGQGPEFLTYFQNEAQLEKSRLLSDRFSAERPKGSFSTLEIQRTEQGDSAMYLCASSLNPETQYFGPGTRLLVL.

This clone showed up many times. The chain employs TRBV28 and TRBJ2-1; 12 nucleotides line up with TRBD2. The CDR3 is 14 residues long. V trimming: 5 bases; J trimming: 15 bases; junction bases outside the gene matches: 11. The germline CDR1 and CDR2 sequences are MDHEN and SYDVKM. The CDR3 here is CASSPPGTSGRWFF. The CDR3 coding sequence is TGTGCCAGCAGTCCCCCCGGGACTAGCGGGCGGTGGTTCTTC.

The sample holds many counts of this clone. DNA of the CDR3: TGCAGTGCTGAGACAGGGGGCAAAAACATTCAGTACTTC. Residues: CSAETGGKNIQYF. The V call is TRBV20-1, the J call TRBJ2-4; 9 bases match TRBD1. With V trimmed by 5 bases and J by 3 bases, 2 bases remained unmatched. There are 13 residues in the CDR3. The germline V gene encodes CDR1 DFQATT and CDR2 SNEGSKA (reference sequence).

The chain joins TRBV21-1 to TRBJ2-3; TRBD1, the table's D call, was not compared with the DNA. TRBV21-1 corresponds to a pseudogene. This CDR3 region has 19 residues. CDR3 residues: CASSLGRLAKSGSMDTQYF. Written as DNA, the CDR3 is TGTGCCAGCAGTTTGGGGCGTCTAGCTAAAAGCGGGAGCATGGATACGCAGTATTTT.